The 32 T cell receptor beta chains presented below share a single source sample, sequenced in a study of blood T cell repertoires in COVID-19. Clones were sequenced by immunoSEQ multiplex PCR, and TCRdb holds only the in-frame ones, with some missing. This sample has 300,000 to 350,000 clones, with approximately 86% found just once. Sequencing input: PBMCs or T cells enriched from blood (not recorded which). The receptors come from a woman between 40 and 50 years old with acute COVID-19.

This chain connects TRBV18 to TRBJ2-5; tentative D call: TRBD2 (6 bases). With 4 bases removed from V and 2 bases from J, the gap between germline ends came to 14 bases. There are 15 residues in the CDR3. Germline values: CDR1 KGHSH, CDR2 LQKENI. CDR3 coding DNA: TGTGCCAGCTCACTCCTGGGGGGAAGTCAAGAGACCCAGTACTTC. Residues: CASSLLGGSQETQYF.

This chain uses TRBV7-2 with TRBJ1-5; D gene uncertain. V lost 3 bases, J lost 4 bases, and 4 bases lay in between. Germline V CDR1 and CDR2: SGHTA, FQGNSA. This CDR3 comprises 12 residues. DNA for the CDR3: TGTGCCAGCAGCTTTCCTAATCAGCCCCAGCATTTT. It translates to CASSFPNQPQHF.

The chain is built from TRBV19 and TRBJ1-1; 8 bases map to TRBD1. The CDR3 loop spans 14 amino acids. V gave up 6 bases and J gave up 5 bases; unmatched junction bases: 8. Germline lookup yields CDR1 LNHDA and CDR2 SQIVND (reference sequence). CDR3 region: CASRRDRGRTEAFF. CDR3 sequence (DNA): TGTGCCAGTAGACGAGACAGGGGCCGAACTGAAGCTTTCTTT.

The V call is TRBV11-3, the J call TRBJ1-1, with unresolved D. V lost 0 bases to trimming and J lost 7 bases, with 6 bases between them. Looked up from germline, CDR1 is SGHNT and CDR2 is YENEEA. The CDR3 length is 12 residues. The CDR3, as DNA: TGTGCCAGCAGCTTAGATTCGGGTGAAGCTTTCTTT. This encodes CASSLDSGEAFF.

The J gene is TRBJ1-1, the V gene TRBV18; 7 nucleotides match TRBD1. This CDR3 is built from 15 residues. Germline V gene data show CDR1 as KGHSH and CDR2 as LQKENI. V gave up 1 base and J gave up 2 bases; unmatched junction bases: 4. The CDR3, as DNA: TGTGCCAGCTCACCACAGGGACAGCAAAACACTGAAGCTTTCTTT. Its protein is CASSPQGQQNTEAFF.

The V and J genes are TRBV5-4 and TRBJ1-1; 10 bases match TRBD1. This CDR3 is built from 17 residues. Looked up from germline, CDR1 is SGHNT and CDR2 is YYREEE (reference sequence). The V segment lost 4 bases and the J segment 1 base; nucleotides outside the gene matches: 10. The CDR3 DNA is TGTGCCAGCAGCCGCCGGACAGGGGGAATTCCGAACACTGAAGCTTTCTTT. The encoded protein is CASSRRTGGIPNTEAFF.

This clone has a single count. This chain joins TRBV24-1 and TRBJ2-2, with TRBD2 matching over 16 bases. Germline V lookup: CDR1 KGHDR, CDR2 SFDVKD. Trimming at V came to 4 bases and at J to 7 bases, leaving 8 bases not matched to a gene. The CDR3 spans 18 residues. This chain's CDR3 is CATSDQGLAGGLSGELFF. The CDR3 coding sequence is TGTGCCACCAGTGACCAGGGACTAGCGGGGGGGCTCAGCGGGGAGCTGTTTTTT.

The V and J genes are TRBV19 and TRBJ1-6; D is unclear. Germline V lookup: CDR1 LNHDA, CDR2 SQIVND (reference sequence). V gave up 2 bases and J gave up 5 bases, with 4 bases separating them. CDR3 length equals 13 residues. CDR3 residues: CASSIFDNSPLHF. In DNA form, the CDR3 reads TGTGCCAGTAGTATATTCGATAATTCACCCCTCCACTTT.

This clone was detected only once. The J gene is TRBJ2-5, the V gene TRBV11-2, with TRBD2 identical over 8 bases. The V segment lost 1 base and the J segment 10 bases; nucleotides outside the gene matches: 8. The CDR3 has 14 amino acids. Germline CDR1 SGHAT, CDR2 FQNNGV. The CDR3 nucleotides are TGTGCCAGCAGCTTAGTGGGTAGCGGGGCCCTCCAGTACTTC. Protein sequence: CASSLVGSGALQYF.

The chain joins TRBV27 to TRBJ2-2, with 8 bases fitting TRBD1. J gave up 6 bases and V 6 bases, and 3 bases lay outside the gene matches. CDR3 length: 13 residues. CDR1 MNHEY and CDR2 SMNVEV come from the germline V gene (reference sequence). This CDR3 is CASRWTGSGELFF. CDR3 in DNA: TGTGCCAGCAGATGGACAGGGTCCGGGGAGCTGTTTTTT.

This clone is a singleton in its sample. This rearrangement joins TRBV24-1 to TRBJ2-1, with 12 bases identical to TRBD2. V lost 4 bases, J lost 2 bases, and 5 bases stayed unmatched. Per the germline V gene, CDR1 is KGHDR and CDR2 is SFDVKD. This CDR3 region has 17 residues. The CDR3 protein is CATSDWTSGTTYNEQFF. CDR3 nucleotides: TGTGCCACCAGTGACTGGACTAGCGGGACTACCTACAATGAGCAGTTCTTC.

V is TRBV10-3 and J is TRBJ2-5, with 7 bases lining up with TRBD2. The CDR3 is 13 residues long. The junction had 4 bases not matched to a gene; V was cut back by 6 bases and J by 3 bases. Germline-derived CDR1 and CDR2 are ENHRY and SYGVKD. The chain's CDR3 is CAISAGLKETQYF. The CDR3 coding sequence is TGTGCCATCAGCGCGGGACTAAAAGAGACCCAGTACTTC.

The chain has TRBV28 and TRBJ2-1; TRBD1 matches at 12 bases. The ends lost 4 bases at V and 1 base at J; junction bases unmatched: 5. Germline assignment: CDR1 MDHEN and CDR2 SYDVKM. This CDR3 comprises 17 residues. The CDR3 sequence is CASSWDRGPHSYNEQFF. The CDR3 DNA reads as TGTGCCAGCAGTTGGGACAGGGGGCCTCATTCCTACAATGAGCAGTTCTTC.

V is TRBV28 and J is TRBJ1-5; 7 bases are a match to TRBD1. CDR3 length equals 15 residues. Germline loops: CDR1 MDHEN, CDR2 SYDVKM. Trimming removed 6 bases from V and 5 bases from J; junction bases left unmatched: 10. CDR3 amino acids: CASSDSDRNHQPQHF. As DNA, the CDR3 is TGTGCCAGCAGCGACTCGGACAGGAATCATCAGCCCCAGCATTTT.

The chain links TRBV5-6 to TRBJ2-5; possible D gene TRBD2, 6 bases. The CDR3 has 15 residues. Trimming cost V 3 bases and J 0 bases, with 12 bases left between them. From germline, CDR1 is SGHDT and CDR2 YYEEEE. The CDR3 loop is CASSSRAGYQETQYF. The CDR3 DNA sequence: TGTGCCAGCAGCTCCCGGGCGGGGTACCAAGAGACCCAGTACTTC.

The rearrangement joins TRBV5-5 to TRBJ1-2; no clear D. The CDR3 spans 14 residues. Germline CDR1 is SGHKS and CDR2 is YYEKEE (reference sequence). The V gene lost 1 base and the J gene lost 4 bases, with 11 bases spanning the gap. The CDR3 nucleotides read TGTGCCAGCAGCTTGCTGGGAGAACTCTATGGCTACACCTTC. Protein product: CASSLLGELYGYTF.

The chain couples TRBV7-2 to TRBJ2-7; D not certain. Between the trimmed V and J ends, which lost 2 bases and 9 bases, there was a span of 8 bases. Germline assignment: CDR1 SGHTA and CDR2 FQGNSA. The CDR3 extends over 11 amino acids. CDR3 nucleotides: TGTGCCAGCAGCTTACCTCCCGGGCAGTACTTC. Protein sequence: CASSLPPGQYF.

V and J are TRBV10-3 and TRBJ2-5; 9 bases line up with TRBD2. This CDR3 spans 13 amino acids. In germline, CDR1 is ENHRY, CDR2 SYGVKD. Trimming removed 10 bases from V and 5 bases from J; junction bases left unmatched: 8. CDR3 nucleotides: TGTGCCACCGGGCGGGGGGGAATGGAGACCCAGTACTTC. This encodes CATGRGGMETQYF.

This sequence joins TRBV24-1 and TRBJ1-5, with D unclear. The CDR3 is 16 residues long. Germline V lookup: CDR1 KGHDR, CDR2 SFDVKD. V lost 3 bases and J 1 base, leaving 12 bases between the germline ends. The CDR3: CATSDRSVGSNQPQHF. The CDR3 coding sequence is TGTGCCACCAGTGATCGGAGTGTCGGCAGCAATCAGCCCCAGCATTTT.

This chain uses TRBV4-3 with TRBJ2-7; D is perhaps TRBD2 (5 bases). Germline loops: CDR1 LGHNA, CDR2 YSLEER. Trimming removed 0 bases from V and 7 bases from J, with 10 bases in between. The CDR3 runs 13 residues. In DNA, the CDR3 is TGCGCCAGCAGCCAAGAAGGGCGGGTAGAGCAGTACTTC. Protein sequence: CASSQEGRVEQYF.

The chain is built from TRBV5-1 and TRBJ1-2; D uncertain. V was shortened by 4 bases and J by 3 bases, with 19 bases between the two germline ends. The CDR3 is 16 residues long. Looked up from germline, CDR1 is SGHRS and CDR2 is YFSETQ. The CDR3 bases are TGCGCCAGCAGCCTGAGCGGTACAGTTGGCGACTATGGCTACACCTTC. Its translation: CASSLSGTVGDYGYTF.

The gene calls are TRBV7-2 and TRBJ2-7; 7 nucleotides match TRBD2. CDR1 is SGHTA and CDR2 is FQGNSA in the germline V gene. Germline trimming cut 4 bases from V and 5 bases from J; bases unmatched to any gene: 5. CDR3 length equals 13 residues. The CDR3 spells CASSSRGENEQYF. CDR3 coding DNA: TGTGCCAGCAGCTCCCGGGGGGAGAACGAGCAGTACTTC.

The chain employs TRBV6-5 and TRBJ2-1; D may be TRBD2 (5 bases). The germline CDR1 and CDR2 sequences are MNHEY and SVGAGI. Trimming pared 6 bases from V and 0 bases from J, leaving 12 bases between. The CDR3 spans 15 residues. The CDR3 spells CASRPGLLSYNEQFF. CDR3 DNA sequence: TGTGCCAGCAGACCTGGACTTCTCTCCTACAATGAGCAGTTCTTC.

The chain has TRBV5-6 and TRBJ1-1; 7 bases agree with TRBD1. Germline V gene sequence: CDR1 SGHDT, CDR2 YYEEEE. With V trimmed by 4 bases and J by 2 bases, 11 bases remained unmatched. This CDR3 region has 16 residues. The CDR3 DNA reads TGTGCCAGCAGCCCCCGGGACAGCTATATTAACACTGAAGCTTTCTTT. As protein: CASSPRDSYINTEAFF.

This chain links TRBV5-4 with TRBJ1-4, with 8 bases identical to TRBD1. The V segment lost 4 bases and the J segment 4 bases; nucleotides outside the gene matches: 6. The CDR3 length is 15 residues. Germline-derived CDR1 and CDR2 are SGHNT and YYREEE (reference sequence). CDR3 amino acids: CASSLQGAGNEKLFF. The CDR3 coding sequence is TGTGCCAGCAGCCTCCAGGGGGCTGGTAATGAAAAACTGTTTTTT.

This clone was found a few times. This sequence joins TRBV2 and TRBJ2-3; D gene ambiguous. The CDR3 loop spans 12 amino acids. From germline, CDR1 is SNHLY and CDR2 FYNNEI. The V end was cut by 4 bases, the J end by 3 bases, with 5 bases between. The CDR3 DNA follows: TGTGCCAGCAGTGGTTATACAGATACGCAGTATTTT. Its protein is CASSGYTDTQYF.

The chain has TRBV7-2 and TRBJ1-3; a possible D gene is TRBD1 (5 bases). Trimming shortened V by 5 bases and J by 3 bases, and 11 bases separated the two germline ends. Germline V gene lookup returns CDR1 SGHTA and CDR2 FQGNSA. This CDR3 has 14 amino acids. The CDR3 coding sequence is TGTGCCAGCAGCGGCAGGGTGGGTGGAAACACCATATATTTT. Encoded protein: CASSGRVGGNTIYF.

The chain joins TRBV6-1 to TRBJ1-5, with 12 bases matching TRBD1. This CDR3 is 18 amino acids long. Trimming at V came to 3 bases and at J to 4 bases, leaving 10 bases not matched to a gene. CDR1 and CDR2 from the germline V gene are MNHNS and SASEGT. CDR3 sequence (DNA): TGTGCCAGCAGTGAGAGGGACAGGGGGCGGTTGGGGAATCAGCCCCAGCATTTT. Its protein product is CASSERDRGRLGNQPQHF.

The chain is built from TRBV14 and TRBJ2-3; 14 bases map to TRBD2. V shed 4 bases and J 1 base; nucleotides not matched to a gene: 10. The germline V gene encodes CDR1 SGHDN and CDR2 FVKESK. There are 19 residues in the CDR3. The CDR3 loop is CASSRYGTSGSIRTDTQYF. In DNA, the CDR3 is TGTGCCAGCAGCCGATACGGGACTAGCGGGAGTATACGCACAGATACGCAGTATTTT.

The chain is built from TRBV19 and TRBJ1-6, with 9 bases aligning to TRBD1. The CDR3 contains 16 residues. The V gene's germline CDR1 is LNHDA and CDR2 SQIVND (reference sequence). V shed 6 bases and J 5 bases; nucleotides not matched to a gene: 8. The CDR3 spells CASRRDRESHNSPLHF. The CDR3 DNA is TGTGCCAGTAGAAGGGACAGGGAGAGCCATAATTCACCCCTCCACTTT. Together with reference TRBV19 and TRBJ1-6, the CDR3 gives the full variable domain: DGGITQSPKYLFRKEGQNVTLSCEQNLNHDAMYWYRQDPGQGLRLIYYSQIVNDFQKGDIAEGYSVSREKKESFPLTVTSAQKNPTAFYLCASRRDRESHNSPLHFGNGTRLTVT.

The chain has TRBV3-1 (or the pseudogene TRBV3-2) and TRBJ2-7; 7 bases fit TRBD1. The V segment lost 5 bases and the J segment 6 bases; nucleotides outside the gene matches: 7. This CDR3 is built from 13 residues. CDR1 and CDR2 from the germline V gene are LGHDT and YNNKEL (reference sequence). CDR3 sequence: CASSTTGVVEQYF. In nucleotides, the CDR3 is TGTGCCAGCAGCACTACAGGGGTAGTCGAGCAGTACTTC.

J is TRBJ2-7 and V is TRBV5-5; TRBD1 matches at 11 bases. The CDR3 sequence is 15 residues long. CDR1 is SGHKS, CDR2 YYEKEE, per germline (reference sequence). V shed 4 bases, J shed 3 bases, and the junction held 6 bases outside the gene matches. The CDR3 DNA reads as TGTGCCAGCAGCCGCGGGACAGGGGGTAACTACGAGCAGTACTTC. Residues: CASSRGTGGNYEQYF.